This TCR beta chain came from a study of shared clonotypes between healthy human individuals (dated by TCRdb to about 2020). Turning to the overall study: The cohort included three men and a couple of women between 18 and 49 years of age. To increase sequencing depth and limit assay-specific biases, different laboratories used diverse techniques to prepare libraries and sequence TCR repertoires. Per donor, three plates each were used for CD4 naive and CD4 memory, two for CD8 naive, and one for CD8 memory. Leukapheresis yielded between about 0.85 and 10 billion PBMCs per donor. To estimate repertoire size and how much clonotypes are shared between individuals, the study performed deep sequencing of blood TCR repertoires from roughly five healthy adults. Summary of the overall study and its limitations: Only blood was sampled, and tissue TCR repertoires likely differ from those in blood. Estimated clonotype richness was generally larger for naive than for memory subsets. Based on pairwise subsampling, the degree of clonotype sharing among donors was expected to be affected by sequencing depth. Even with the large sequencing depth, rarefaction of the sorted-subset datasets indicated that sequencing was incomplete. Because the study included a small number of donors, the genetic and exposure-history diversity represented was limited. Compared with non-shared clonotypes, clonotypes shared by all four sorted-subset donors had higher generation probabilities. Across a handful of donors, approximately 4.6% of naive CD4, approximately 3.6% of naive CD8, about 2.3% of memory CD4, and 0.4% of memory CD8 clonotypes were shared.

CD8 naive samples were CD45RO-negative cells positively selected for CCR7, giving a CD45RA+CCR7+ population that excluded TemRA cells. Healthy HIV-negative adults with no recently reported acute infections or vaccinations were included as donors. Every donor was a Caucasian adult residing in Nashville, Tennessee, USA. Blood was collected by leukapheresis, and PBMCs were isolated by Ficoll-Histopaque density gradient centrifugation and then cryopreserved in liquid nitrogen vapor phase. Analytical flow cytometry was used to check the purity and quantity of every magnetically sorted T cell population. From each sorted fraction, genomic DNA was isolated and quantified by UV absorbance on a Nanodrop 2000c. About this clone itself: Its binding antigen is unknown. No per-base quality is available; no much larger clone lies one base away.

Using the deep immunoSEQ assay, TCR CDR3 regions were amplified from genomic DNA by multiplex PCR. Extracted genomic DNA from each cell subset was distributed evenly across all wells of several immunoSEQ 96-well plates, and each plate was treated as a replicate. For sorted subsets, about 0.2 ug genomic DNA, equal to tens of thousands of T cell genomes, was loaded into each replicate PCR. Purified libraries were measured with a Qubit 3.0 fluorometer, size-checked on a Bioanalyzer 2100, and measured again with the KAPA Library Quantification kit. Every immunoSEQ 96-well plate was sequenced on a separate single-read 150-cycle Illumina NextSeq 550 flow cell. On the authors' methods: Because the immunoSEQ output held only junctional sequences and lacked quality scores, the filtering could not match the filtering applied to full-length reads. To assign V/J genes and CDR3, sequences were annotated using PyIR, a Python wrapper for IgBLAST v1.9, with IMGT germline references. Any read was removed if the V/J assignment was weak (E-value above 1e-6), the CDR3 was missing, or the read contained stop codons, out-of-frame junctions, or ambiguous translated residues. V3J clonotypes were defined as sequences sharing the same inferred V gene, J gene, and CDR3 amino acid sequence. Percentage overlap between repertoires was computed as shared unique clonotypes divided by the size of the smaller repertoire. Repertoire richness was assessed with RTK rarefaction, the Chao1 estimator, and Recon v2.1 estimates of unobserved clonotypes. Generation probabilities for all TCRbeta clonotypes obtained by the gDNA method from a handful of donors were computed using OLGA. TCRdb holds this immuneACCESS table with in-frame rearrangements only. Some clones are missing; in checked studies, unresolved V genes explain under half, and the rest has no known cause. D and trimming come from the DNA, and the V and J calls and clone size come from that table. Recorded for this sample are under 600,000 clones; 95% to 98% of them occurred a single time. Together, the top ten hold less than 0.35% of the sample.

Spanning cysteine to phenylalanine, the CDR3 consists of 17 amino acids. The CDR3 DNA has 51 bases and is translated from base 1. From the germline V gene (reference sequence), CDR1 is SEHNR and CDR2 is FQNEAQ. Deletion took 4 bases off V and 7 bases off J, with a span of 25 bases between the germline ends. The receptor's source is a man aged 30 to 45 in good health. Sequencing used naive CD8+ T cells sorted from blood. The sample's cell subset or site label, decoded: CD45RA+CCR7+. The chain was built from TRBV7-9 and TRBJ1-1; no D gene call is confident. The CDR3 protein is CASSSSGERTLGIEAFF. The nucleotide sequence reads TGTGCCAGCAGCTCCTCTGGGGAAAGGACCTTGGGGATTGAAGCTTTCTTT.